A single sample gave rise to the 32 T cell receptor beta chains below, sequenced in a study of T cells in tuberculosis. Documented time point: new active TB diagnosis, blood taken before or within 7 days of starting treatment. Only in-frame clones appear in the TCRdb table, and some are missing; sequencing was by immunoSEQ multiplex PCR. The profile shows about 30,000 clones, about 91% of them singletons. Sequenced material: PBMCs, taken at tuberculosis diagnosis. The source is an adult with tuberculosis.

This clone was observed a single time. The CDR3 DNA reads TGTGCCAGCAGGCGGACTAGCGGGAGTCGGGATGAGCAGTTCTTC. This encodes CASRRTSGSRDEQFF. The rearrangement joins TRBV5-4 to TRBJ2-1; 13 bases align to TRBD2. V dropped 5 bases and J dropped 8; count of bases not matched to a gene: 7. Per germline, CDR1 SGHNT and CDR2 YYREEE (reference sequence). The CDR3 is 15 residues long.

The chain has TRBV10-1 and TRBJ2-7; 16 nucleotides match TRBD2. CDR3 length: 16 amino acids. Unmatched junction bases numbered 6, after V lost 5 bases and J lost 5 bases. CDR1 and CDR2 (germline): WNHNN, SYGVQD (reference sequence). CDR3 DNA: TGCGCCAGCAGTCCCGGGACTAGCGGGAGGGCCGACGAGCAGTACTTC. Amino acid sequence: CASSPGTSGRADEQYF.

This clone was detected only once. This chain uses TRBV7-8 with TRBJ1-2; 9 positions agree with TRBD1. Germline CDR1 SGHVS, CDR2 FQNEAQ. The CDR3 covers 18 residues. V shed 5 bases, J shed 2 bases, and the junction held 15 bases outside the gene matches. CDR3 in DNA: TGTGCCAGCAGCCTAAGTCTGACAGGGGGAGGCTTAAACTATGGCTACACCTTC. This encodes CASSLSLTGGGLNYGYTF. The variable domain in full, completed from reference TRBV7-8 and TRBJ1-2, reads GAGVSQSPRYKVAKRGQDVALRCDPISGHVSLFWYQQALGQGPEFLTYFQNEAQLDKSGLPSDRFFAERPEGSVSTLKIQRTQQEDSAVYLCASSLSLTGGGLNYGYTFGSGTRLTVV.

V and J are TRBV5-1 and TRBJ2-5; 9 bases match TRBD1. Germline V lookup: CDR1 SGHRS, CDR2 YFSETQ. CDR3 length: 15 residues. V was pared by 4 bases and J by 6 bases, with 10 bases of the junction left unmatched. The DNA of the CDR3 is TGCGCCAGCAGCCCGACAGGGGGTATGGGAAAGACCCAGTACTTC. Encoded protein: CASSPTGGMGKTQYF.

The chain links TRBV18 to TRBJ2-7, with 9 bases aligning to TRBD1. Germline CDR1 and CDR2: KGHSH and LQKENI. The CDR3 length is 15 residues. V shed 3 bases, J shed 3 bases, and the junction held 6 bases outside the gene matches. CDR3 DNA: TGTGCCAGCTCACCTTTAGACAGGGGGTTCTACGAGCAGTACTTC. Its protein product is CASSPLDRGFYEQYF.

This chain connects TRBV4-1 to TRBJ1-1, with 7 bases matching TRBD1. V trimming: 0 bases; J trimming: 4 bases; junction bases outside the gene matches: 5. Germline V gives CDR1 MGHRA, CDR2 YSYEKL. The CDR3 runs 15 residues. CDR3 sequence (DNA): TGCGCCAGCAGCCAAGATTGGGACAGCCCCACTGAAGCTTTCTTT. Translation: CASSQDWDSPTEAFF.

The genes are TRBV4-1 and TRBJ2-3, with 12 bases aligning to TRBD2. This CDR3 has 20 residues. Germline CDR1 reads MGHRA; CDR2 reads YSYEKL. The J segment lost 5 bases and the V segment lost 0 bases, leaving 15 bases of the junction unmatched. CDR3 residues: CASSQDRASGRAPVRDTQYF. CDR3 nucleotides: TGCGCCAGCAGCCAAGATCGGGCTAGCGGGAGGGCCCCTGTTAGAGATACGCAGTATTTT.

V and J are TRBV20-1 and TRBJ2-1, with D maybe TRBD2 (6 bases). Germline V gives CDR1 DFQATT, CDR2 SNEGSKA (reference sequence). This CDR3 contains 11 residues. The ends were cut back, 0 bases at V and 15 bases at J, with 12 bases in the middle. The DNA for the CDR3 is TGCAGTGCTAGAGATCAGGCGGGAAGGTTCTTC. Encoded protein: CSARDQAGRFF.

The chain is built from TRBV2 and TRBJ2-4; 11 nucleotides align to TRBD2. CDR1 SNHLY and CDR2 FYNNEI come from the germline V gene. The V and J ends lost 2 bases and 9 bases, in that order; junction bases with no gene match: 6. This CDR3 region has 15 residues. The CDR3 DNA reads TGTGCCAGCAGTGAAATGGGTAGCGGGAGGGTCATTCAGTACTTC. Residues: CASSEMGSGRVIQYF.

This chain connects TRBV7-9 to TRBJ2-7; 9 nucleotides align to TRBD2. Unmatched junction bases numbered 2, after V lost 5 bases and J lost 0 bases. CDR1 and CDR2 (germline): SEHNR, FQNEAQ (reference sequence). This CDR3 spans 14 amino acids. The CDR3 reads CASSLSGGSYEQYF. The CDR3 DNA is TGTGCCAGCAGCCTTAGCGGGGGCTCCTACGAGCAGTACTTC.

The chain uses TRBV5-1 and TRBJ1-2; 8 bases are shared with TRBD1. The germline gives CDR1 SGHRS, CDR2 YFSETQ. The CDR3 is 15 amino acids. J lost 0 bases, V lost 3 bases, and 4 bases had no gene match. The CDR3 region has the DNA TGCGCCAGCAGCTCCTGGACAGGGACTAACTATGGCTACACCTTC. It specifies CASSSWTGTNYGYTF.

The rearrangement links TRBV28 to TRBJ1-1; D remains ambiguous. Germline values: CDR1 MDHEN, CDR2 SYDVKM. This CDR3 has 14 residues. Trimming stripped 4 bases from V and 3 bases from J, with 12 bases between. The CDR3 spells CASSSSGLDTEAFF. CDR3 DNA sequence: TGTGCCAGCAGTTCCTCGGGATTAGACACTGAAGCTTTCTTT.

The rearrangement links TRBV7-9 to TRBJ1-3, with D possibly being TRBD1 (6 bases). CDR1 is SEHNR, CDR2 FQNEAQ, per germline (reference sequence). The CDR3 has 17 residues. The ends were cut back, 5 bases at V and 0 bases at J, with 17 bases in the middle. Written as DNA, the CDR3 is TGTGCCAGCAGCCTGAAACAACAGGGATTCTCTGGAAACACCATATATTTT. Protein sequence: CASSLKQQGFSGNTIYF. Full variable domain (rest looked up from reference TRBV7-9 and TRBJ1-3): DTGVSQNPRHKITKRGQNVTFRCDPISEHNRLYWYRQTLGQGPEFLTYFQNEAQLEKSRLLSDRFSAERPKGSFSTLEIQRTEQGDSAMYLCASSLKQQGFSGNTIYFGEGSWLTVV.

This chain links TRBV27 with TRBJ2-3, with 7 bases aligning to TRBD1. The CDR3 spans 17 residues. The junction had 12 bases not matched to a gene; V was cut back by 2 bases and J by 4 bases. CDR1 MNHEY and CDR2 SMNVEV come from the germline V gene (reference sequence). For the CDR3, the DNA is TGTGCCAGCAGTTTAAGAGGGCGACAGGGAGTACCAGATACGCAGTATTTT. As protein: CASSLRGRQGVPDTQYF.

This chain connects TRBV2 to TRBJ2-1, with D maybe TRBD2 (6 bases). Germline V gene lookup returns CDR1 SNHLY and CDR2 FYNNEI. The CDR3 has 16 residues. The ends were cut back, 2 bases at V and 0 bases at J, with 11 bases in the middle. The CDR3 region is CASSERRGDSYNEQFF. The CDR3 bases are TGTGCCAGCAGTGAACGGCGGGGCGACTCCTACAATGAGCAGTTCTTC. The variable domain in full, with the rest retrieved from reference TRBV2 and TRBJ2-1, is EPEVTQTPSHQVTQMGQEVILRCVPISNHLYFYWYRQILGQKVEFLVSFYNNEISEKSEIFDDQFSVERPDGSNFTLKIRSTKLEDSAMYFCASSERRGDSYNEQFFGPGTRLTVL.

Written as DNA, the CDR3 is TGTGCCAGCAGCTTAGAGGGGGCGTCCGGATGGTCTGGGGCCAACGTCCTGACTTTC. Amino acid sequence: CASSLEGASGWSGANVLTF. The chain carries TRBV7-8 and TRBJ2-6; 7 bases are a match to TRBD1. Germline assignment: CDR1 SGHVS and CDR2 FQNEAQ. Trimming at V came to 1 base and at J to 1 base, leaving 10 bases not matched to a gene. This CDR3 contains 19 residues.

The chain has TRBV27 and TRBJ2-7; 8 bases agree with TRBD2. Germline CDR1 and CDR2: MNHEY and SMNVEV (reference sequence). This CDR3 contains 14 residues. The V gene end was trimmed by 2 bases and the J gene end by 2 bases; junction bases not matched to a gene: 2. The chain's CDR3 is CASSLAGGPYEQYF. CDR3 sequence (DNA): TGTGCCAGCAGTTTAGCGGGGGGCCCCTACGAGCAGTACTTC.

The chain is built from TRBV12-5 and TRBJ2-5; weak D call: TRBD1 (6 bases). The CDR3 totals 13 residues. Germline V lookup: CDR1 LGHNT, CDR2 FRNRAP. V was pared by 6 bases and J by 5 bases, with 13 bases between. This chain's CDR3 is CASGLRGRETQYF. In nucleotides, the CDR3 is TGTGCTAGTGGGCTCAGGGGAAGGGAGACCCAGTACTTC.

The chain combines TRBV18 with TRBJ1-5, with D perhaps TRBD1 (5 bases). This CDR3 region has 13 residues. V was cut by 6 bases and J by 6 bases, with 12 bases left in between. Germline CDR1 is KGHSH and CDR2 is LQKENI. CDR3 protein: CASSQGEAQPQHF. The CDR3 bases are TGTGCCAGCTCTCAAGGGGAGGCTCAGCCCCAGCATTTT.

V and J are TRBV2 and TRBJ2-3, with TRBD2 matching 10 bases. This CDR3 is 15 amino acids long. Germline V lookup: CDR1 SNHLY, CDR2 FYNNEI. The V and J ends lost 8 bases and 4 bases, in that order; junction bases with no gene match: 9. This chain's CDR3 is CASSSAGGRADTQYF. As DNA, the CDR3 is TGTGCCAGCTCATCAGCGGGAGGGCGGGCAGATACGCAGTATTTT. Full variable domain (remainder filled in from reference TRBV2 and TRBJ2-3): EPEVTQTPSHQVTQMGQEVILRCVPISNHLYFYWYRQILGQKVEFLVSFYNNEISEKSEIFDDQFSVERPDGSNFTLKIRSTKLEDSAMYFCASSSAGGRADTQYFGPGTRLTVL.

Here the CDR3 DNA reads TGTGCCAGCAGCCAGATGAACACTGAAGCTTTCTTT. Amino acid sequence: CASSQMNTEAFF. This chain joins TRBV7-9 and TRBJ1-1; D unclear. The CDR3 contains 12 residues. Trimming left V 5 bases short and J 0 bases short, with 4 bases between. Germline loops: CDR1 SEHNR, CDR2 FQNEAQ (reference sequence).

This clone was counted a single time. The J gene is TRBJ1-5, the V gene TRBV21-1. TRBV21-1 is designated a pseudogene. CDR3 length: 17 residues. The CDR3 DNA follows: TGTGCCAGCAGCAATCCGCGGGGAAGACGGGGGGATCAGCCCCAGCATTTT. It codes for CASSNPRGRRGDQPQHF.

The chain is built from TRBV28 and TRBJ1-1; 7 bases are a match to TRBD1. The CDR3 sequence is 13 residues long. Germline CDR1 and CDR2: MDHEN and SYDVKM. With V trimmed by 7 bases and J by 0 bases, 2 bases remained unmatched. CDR3 DNA sequence: TGTGCCAGCACGGGACAGTTGAACACTGAAGCTTTCTTT. This encodes CASTGQLNTEAFF.

This clone was counted once. The chain combines TRBV6-5 with TRBJ1-1, with D tentatively TRBD1 (5 bases). The V end lost 4 bases, the J end lost 5 bases, and 20 bases lay between the germline ends. CDR1 and CDR2 (germline): MNHEY, SVGAGI. This CDR3 spans 16 amino acids. In DNA form, the CDR3 reads TGTGCCAGCAGTTCCCCTATGGCAGGGCGGTATACTGAAGCTTTCTTT. This encodes CASSSPMAGRYTEAFF.

V usage is TRBV25-1 and J usage is TRBJ1-1; 8 nucleotides match TRBD1. From germline, CDR1 is MGHDK and CDR2 SYGVNS. V dropped 8 bases and J dropped 3; count of bases not matched to a gene: 8. There are 14 residues in the CDR3. CDR3 residues: CASSQGGLDTEAFF. The CDR3 DNA reads as TGTGCCAGCTCACAGGGGGGTTTGGACACTGAAGCTTTCTTT.

The chain has TRBV5-8 and TRBJ1-6; a possible D gene is TRBD1 (6 bases). Germline lookup yields CDR1 SGHTS and CDR2 YDEGEE. CDR3 size: 14 residues. Trimming cost V 2 bases and J 6 bases, with 9 bases left between them. The CDR3 loop reads CASSFPGVNSPLHF. The CDR3 bases are TGTGCCAGCAGCTTTCCAGGGGTTAATTCACCCCTCCACTTT.

The chain carries TRBV11-2 and TRBJ1-2; D not resolved. The CDR3 runs to 13 residues. Germline-derived CDR1 and CDR2 are SGHAT and FQNNGV. The V gene lost 1 base and the J gene lost 9 bases, with 12 bases spanning the gap. CDR3 sequence reads: CASSLALQRSYTF. For the CDR3, the DNA is TGTGCCAGCAGCTTAGCCCTCCAGAGGAGCTACACCTTC.

The chain is built from TRBV9 and TRBJ2-5; D unclear. Trimming stripped 4 bases from V and 2 bases from J, with 24 bases between. The germline gives CDR1 SGDLS, CDR2 YYNGEE. CDR3 size: 18 residues. The chain's CDR3 is CASSTPALYSDGQETQYF. The CDR3 nucleotides read TGTGCCAGCAGCACCCCAGCCCTATACAGTGATGGGCAAGAGACCCAGTACTTC. Complete variable domain (other parts from reference TRBV9 and TRBJ2-5): DSGVTQTPKHLITATGQRVTLRCSPRSGDLSVYWYQQSLDQGLQFLIQYYNGEERAKGNILERFSAQQFPDLHSELNLSSLELGDSALYFCASSTPALYSDGQETQYFGPGTRLLVL.

V and J are TRBV2 and TRBJ2-1; 8 bases agree with TRBD2. Germline-derived CDR1 and CDR2 are SNHLY and FYNNEI. J lost 0 bases, V lost 7 bases, and 5 bases had no gene match. The CDR3 length is 15 residues. CDR3: CASNLSGGSYNEQFF. The CDR3 DNA is TGTGCCAGCAATTTAAGCGGGGGCTCCTACAATGAGCAGTTCTTC.

The V gene is TRBV5-1, the J gene TRBJ1-5, with 7 bases aligning to TRBD1. V lost 5 bases to trimming and J lost 3 bases; unmatched junction nucleotides: 5. The CDR3 runs to 14 residues. CDR1 and CDR2 (germline): SGHRS, YFSETQ. The CDR3: CASREGAPNQPQHF. CDR3 in DNA: TGCGCCAGCAGGGAGGGGGCGCCCAATCAGCCCCAGCATTTT.

This clone appeared a single time. J is TRBJ2-7 and V is TRBV5-6; maybe TRBD1 (5 bases). The germline V gene has CDR1 SGHDT and CDR2 YYEEEE. CDR3 length equals 14 residues. The V gene lost 3 bases and the J gene lost 4 bases, with 14 bases spanning the gap. The CDR3 DNA sequence: TGTGCCAGCAGCTCGACGGGCAGGGAATACGAGCAGTACTTC. Its protein is CASSSTGREYEQYF.

The chain has TRBV5-6 and TRBJ2-5, with a weak D call TRBD2 (5 bases). Germline loops: CDR1 SGHDT, CDR2 YYEEEE. V dropped 4 bases and J dropped 1 base, with 11 bases sitting between them. This CDR3 is built from 14 residues. CDR3 bases: TGTGCCAGCAGCGAGGGAGAAGCCCAAGAGACCCAGTACTTC. This sequence encodes CASSEGEAQETQYF.